This entry features one TCR beta chain sequence. Its target is unknown. This record belongs to a study of a mutant IDH1 vaccine in newly diagnosed glioma. Clones were read by immunoSEQ multiplex PCR, and TCRdb kept only the in-frame ones, dropping some. The table shows 60,000 to 85,000 clones, with approximately 85% occurring only once. Germline V gives CDR1 MNHNY, CDR2 SVGAGI (reference sequence). CDR3 length: 15 amino acids. Trimming at V came to 2 bases and at J to 2 bases, leaving 3 bases not matched to a gene. Time point described: week 23, last vaccination. The investigators gave 300 ug of mutant IDH1 20-mer peptide in each vaccine dose, together with topical imiquimod. Donors harbored newly found WHO grade 3 or 4 IDH1-mutant, ATRX-lost astrocytomas.

Sequenced material: PBMCs, taken from a glioma patient whose treatment included an IDH1 peptide vaccine. This sequence originates from a woman aged 45 to 65 with glioma. V is TRBV6-6 and J is TRBJ2-1; 7 bases are a match to TRBD2. The CDR3 protein is CASSYGGSAYNEQFF. Written as DNA, the CDR3 is TGTGCCAGCAGTTACGGCGGGAGCGCCTACAATGAGCAGTTCTTC.